This TCR beta chain emerged from a study of cytomegalovirus exposure and HLA in healthy donors. The study's findings and limits: Immune exposure information available was restricted to CMV serostatus. When analyzed later, a missense DCLRE1C variant was found to be linked to TCR beta V- and J-gene trimming.

The PCR had 60 Vbeta and 13 Jbeta primers. The table came from immunoSEQ multiplex PCR; TCRdb's copy has only in-frame clones and leaves some out. The sample contains some 160,000 clones, 60% to 85% of which appear only once. There are a few counts of this clone. Its antigen is currently unknown. CDR1 and CDR2 from the germline V gene are MNHNY and SVGAGI (reference sequence). V was pared by 0 bases and J by 5 bases, with 13 bases between. CDR3 length equals 15 residues. The sequence was obtained from a woman in her thirties or forties in good health and CMV-seropositive. The sample comprised PBMCs. This chain joins TRBV6-6 and TRBJ1-2, with a possible D match to TRBD1 (5 bases). The CDR3 region has the DNA TGTGCCAGCAGTTACTCGAACAGGAAAACATATGGCTACACCTTC. This encodes CASSYSNRKTYGYTF.